The 16 T cell receptor beta chains in this list originate from one sample, sequenced in a study of cytomegalovirus exposure and HLA in healthy donors. A multiplex PCR was run with 60 Vbeta primers and 13 Jbeta primers. The protocol was immunoSEQ multiplex PCR, while the TCRdb copy is restricted to in-frame clones and leaves out a portion. The sample has approximately 170,000 clones; roughly 81% are singletons. The sequencing input was PBMCs. The receptors stem from a woman in her 30s in good health and CMV-seropositive.

J is TRBJ2-7 and V is TRBV19; 7 positions match TRBD1. This CDR3 contains 15 residues. V trimming: 5 bases; J trimming: 1 base; junction bases outside the gene matches: 8. Germline CDR1 and CDR2: LNHDA and SQIVND (reference sequence). CDR3 nucleotide sequence: TGTGCCAGTAGTGTCGGACAGGAGATATCCTACGAGCAGTACTTC. Amino acids: CASSVGQEISYEQYF.

The CDR3 nucleotides read TGTGCCAGCAGCCAGGACAGGGAGGACTACGAGCAGTACTTC. As protein: CASSQDREDYEQYF. This chain uses TRBV6-5 with TRBJ2-7; 8 bases map to TRBD1. Germline V gene sequence: CDR1 MNHEY, CDR2 SVGAGI. The trim removed 6 bases at V and 3 bases at J, leaving 7 bases unmatched. The CDR3 has 14 residues.

This clone was seen more than once but under ten times. This sequence joins TRBV5-1 and TRBJ2-1; 7 positions match TRBD2. This CDR3 is built from 12 residues. The V segment lost 4 bases and the J segment 7 bases; nucleotides outside the gene matches: 2. Looked up from germline, CDR1 is SGHRS and CDR2 is YFSETQ. CDR3 coding DNA: TGCGCCAGCAGCCCCGGGGGGAATGAGCAGTTCTTC. Translation: CASSPGGNEQFF.

The rearrangement joins TRBV6-5 to TRBJ2-1; TRBD2 matches at 11 bases. V lost 6 bases to trimming and J lost 5 bases; unmatched junction nucleotides: 6. Germline lookup yields CDR1 MNHEY and CDR2 SVGAGI. This CDR3 spans 15 amino acids. This CDR3 reads CASRLAGVVHNEQFF. In nucleotides, the CDR3 is TGTGCCAGCAGACTAGCGGGAGTAGTCCACAATGAGCAGTTCTTC.

J is TRBJ2-3 and V is TRBV9, with 8 bases identical to TRBD1. The J segment lost 1 base and the V segment lost 3 bases, leaving 10 bases of the junction unmatched. CDR3 length equals 17 residues. Germline V gives CDR1 SGDLS, CDR2 YYNGEE. The CDR3 DNA follows: TGTGCCAGCAGCGCCGACCTAAGACAGGGGCGCACAGATACGCAGTATTTT. This encodes CASSADLRQGRTDTQYF.

For the CDR3, the DNA is TGTGCCAGCAGTGAATCTCTAGGCTACGAGCAGTACTTC. Protein sequence: CASSESLGYEQYF. The chain joins TRBV25-1 to TRBJ2-7; the D is unclear. Trimming took 1 base from V and 3 from J, leaving 7 bases between them. This CDR3 has 13 amino acids. The germline V gene encodes CDR1 MGHDK and CDR2 SYGVNS.

This clone occurred a few times. The chain uses TRBV5-4 and TRBJ1-3; D uncertain. Deletions cut 0 bases from V and 2 bases from J, with 6 bases between. CDR1 is SGHNT and CDR2 is YYREEE in the germline V gene (reference sequence). The CDR3 spans 14 residues. The CDR3 DNA follows: TGTGCCAGCAGCTTGGCCAACACTGGAAACACCATATATTTT. It is translated as CASSLANTGNTIYF. Based on the CDR3 plus reference TRBV5-4 and TRBJ1-3, the full variable domain is ETGVTQSPTHLIKTRGQQVTLRCSSQSGHNTVSWYQQALGQGPQFIFQYYREEENGRGNFPPRFSGLQFPNYSSELNVNALELDDSALYLCASSLANTGNTIYFGEGSWLTVV.

The rearrangement uses TRBV5-1 and TRBJ1-4; D possibly corresponds to TRBD1 (5 bases). Germline V lookup: CDR1 SGHRS, CDR2 YFSETQ. V was clipped by 0 bases and J by 0 bases, with 6 bases between them. The CDR3 covers 15 residues. CDR3: CASSLEGTTNEKLFF. DNA for the CDR3: TGCGCCAGCAGCTTGGAGGGGACAACTAATGAAAAACTGTTTTTT.

This chain links TRBV4-1 with TRBJ1-2; D possibly corresponds to TRBD1 (6 bases). The V end lost 6 bases, the J end lost 4 bases, and 15 bases lay between the germline ends. The V gene's germline CDR1 is MGHRA and CDR2 YSYEKL. The CDR3 totals 14 residues. CDR3 region: CASRTLTGVYGYTF. The CDR3 DNA follows: TGCGCCAGCAGGACTCTGACAGGCGTCTATGGCTACACCTTC.

This clone turned up a few times. The chain carries TRBV7-6 and TRBJ2-7, with a tentative D call TRBD2 (5 bases). The CDR3 contains 14 residues. V was clipped by 2 bases and J by 1 base, with 9 bases between them. CDR1 is SGHVS and CDR2 is FNYEAQ in the germline V gene. CDR3 sequence reads: CASSLTTGSYEQYF. CDR3 sequence (DNA): TGTGCCAGCAGCTTAACGACGGGATCCTACGAGCAGTACTTC.

This chain joins TRBV7-8 and TRBJ2-7; TRBD2 matches 7 bases. The CDR3 is 16 amino acids. The V segment lost 0 bases and the J segment 4 bases; nucleotides outside the gene matches: 9. The germline gives CDR1 SGHVS, CDR2 FQNEAQ. Here the CDR3 reads CASSLAGGNGGYEQYF. The CDR3 nucleotides are TGTGCCAGCAGCTTAGCGGGAGGGAACGGTGGGTACGAGCAGTACTTC.

This clone was counted once. The chain joins TRBV5-6 to TRBJ2-7; D not resolved. CDR1 is SGHDT, CDR2 YYEEEE, per germline. V lost 2 bases to trimming and J lost 0 bases, with 12 bases between them. The CDR3 has 15 residues. The CDR3 nucleotides read TGTGCCAGCAGCTTTATAGCTTCAAGCTCCTACGAGCAGTACTTC. Its translation: CASSFIASSSYEQYF. Full variable domain (missing parts from reference TRBV5-6 and TRBJ2-7): DAGVTQSPTHLIKTRGQQVTLRCSPKSGHDTVSWYQQALGQGPQFIFQYYEEEERQRGNFPDRFSGHQFPNYSSELNVNALLLGDSALYLCASSFIASSSYEQYFGPGTRLTVT.

V gene TRBV7-9 combines with J gene TRBJ2-7, with 7 bases that match TRBD2. This CDR3 region has 14 residues. Trimming cost V 6 bases and J 4 bases; bases outside gene matches: 9. Germline V gene data show CDR1 as SEHNR and CDR2 as FQNEAQ (reference sequence). This chain's CDR3 is CASSHPGLSYEQYF. In nucleotides, the CDR3 is TGTGCCAGCAGTCACCCGGGACTATCGTACGAGCAGTACTTC.

This clone was detected a few times. The rearrangement joins TRBV7-9 to TRBJ1-1; no definite D call. The CDR3 covers 14 residues. Germline lookup yields CDR1 SEHNR and CDR2 FQNEAQ (reference sequence). Trimming stripped 1 base from V and 2 bases from J, with 8 bases between. CDR3 DNA sequence: TGTGCCAGCAGCTTAGTGGCGGCAAACACTGAAGCTTTCTTT. It encodes CASSLVAANTEAFF.

The gene calls are TRBV15 and TRBJ1-1, with D perhaps matching TRBD1 (6 bases). The CDR3 runs to 14 residues. In germline, CDR1 is LNHNV, CDR2 YYDKDF (reference sequence). Trimming removed 3 bases at V and 6 bases at J, with 14 bases between. CDR3 in DNA: TGTGCCACCAGCAGTCGTACAGGGAAAGCTGAAGCTTTCTTT. Translating gives CATSSRTGKAEAFF. The whole variable domain, remainder taken from reference TRBV15 and TRBJ1-1, is DAMVIQNPRYQVTQFGKPVTLSCSQTLNHNVMYWYQQKSSQAPKLLFHYYDKDFNNEADTPDNFQSRRPNTSFCFLDIRSPGLGDTAMYLCATSSRTGKAEAFFGQGTRLTVV.

This clone has just a few counts. J is TRBJ2-6 and V is TRBV28, with 7 bases that match TRBD1. The J segment lost 0 bases and the V segment lost 5 bases, leaving 7 bases of the junction unmatched. CDR3 size: 17 residues. The germline V gene has CDR1 MDHEN and CDR2 SYDVKM. The CDR3, as DNA: TGTGCCAGCAGTGCGACAGGGAGCCACTCTGGGGCCAACGTCCTGACTTTC. Its protein is CASSATGSHSGANVLTF. The full variable domain, completed using reference TRBV28 and TRBJ2-6, is DVKVTQSSRYLVKRTGEKVFLECVQDMDHENMFWYRQDPGLGLRLIYFSYDVKMKEKGDIPEGYSVSREKKERFSLILESASTNQTSMYLCASSATGSHSGANVLTFGAGSRLTVL.